What follows are 21 T cell receptor beta chains derived from one specimen sequenced in a study of technical replicates of blood from a handful of donors. Only in-frame clones appear in the TCRdb table, and some are missing; sequencing was by immunoSEQ multiplex PCR. In the table there are around 98,000 clones, approximately 94% of which are singletons. Source material: T cells isolated from PBMCs. These receptors were obtained from a human donor in good health.

Turning to this clone: The junction departs from germline at one end; a sequencing error may be responsible. This chain uses TRBV28 with TRBJ1-2; no firm D call. Per germline, CDR1 MDHEN and CDR2 SYDVKM. The CDR3 is 12 residues long. The CDR3 DNA follows: TGTGCTAGCAAGGACGGAGGCTATGGCTACACCTTC. Translation: CASKDGGYGYTF.

The chain combines TRBV28 with TRBJ2-5; D is unresolved. Germline-derived CDR1 and CDR2 are MDHEN and SYDVKM. The CDR3 runs to 14 residues. Trimming left V 6 bases short and J 1 base short, with 12 bases between. The CDR3 sequence: CASRFTTLQETQYF. The CDR3 DNA is TGTGCCAGCAGGTTTACGACTCTCCAAGAGACCCAGTACTTC.

The chain recombines TRBV5-6 with TRBJ1-1; the D is unclear. This CDR3 has 16 amino acids. The germline V and J ends were trimmed by 1 base and 4 bases, with 17 bases remaining between them. Per germline, CDR1 SGHDT and CDR2 YYEEEE. CDR3 protein: CASSLWAGGFSTEAFF. DNA of the CDR3: TGTGCCAGCAGCTTGTGGGCCGGAGGGTTTAGCACTGAAGCTTTCTTT. Full variable domain (missing parts from reference TRBV5-6 and TRBJ1-1): DAGVTQSPTHLIKTRGQQVTLRCSPKSGHDTVSWYQQALGQGPQFIFQYYEEEERQRGNFPDRFSGHQFPNYSSELNVNALLLGDSALYLCASSLWAGGFSTEAFFGQGTRLTVV.

The count of this clone is one. CDR3 loop: CASSLAMGLAGGIVNEQFF. CDR3 bases: TGTGCCAGCAGTTTAGCCATGGGACTAGCGGGAGGGATTGTCAATGAGCAGTTCTTC. The genes are TRBV28 and TRBJ2-1, with 16 nucleotides matching TRBD2. This CDR3 has 19 amino acids. Germline CDR1 MDHEN, CDR2 SYDVKM. Trimming removed 2 bases from V and 6 bases from J; junction bases left unmatched: 10.

The rearrangement uses TRBV18 and TRBJ1-2, with TRBD1 as a possible D gene (6 bases). Trimming removed 0 bases at V and 0 bases at J, with 17 bases between. Germline V gene lookup returns CDR1 KGHSH and CDR2 LQKENI. This CDR3 comprises 18 residues. The CDR3 loop is CASSPPGHWDKTNYGYTF. CDR3 coding DNA: TGTGCCAGCTCACCACCGGGACACTGGGATAAGACTAACTATGGCTACACCTTC.

CDR3 sequence reads: CASRESGKLENIQYF. CDR3 in DNA: TGCGCCAGCCGTGAATCGGGGAAACTTGAAAACATTCAGTACTTC. The V and J genes are TRBV4-1 and TRBJ2-4, with a possible D match to TRBD2 (5 bases). Germline values: CDR1 MGHRA, CDR2 YSYEKL. The CDR3 loop spans 15 amino acids. Trimming took 8 bases from V and 5 from J, leaving 19 bases between them.

This chain's CDR3 is CASSLVAAGELFF. DNA of the CDR3: TGTGCCAGCAGCTTGGTGGCGGCCGGGGAGCTGTTTTTT. The rearrangement uses TRBV5-5 and TRBJ2-2; D gene ambiguous. Deletions cut 0 bases from V and 6 bases from J, with 6 bases between. This CDR3 region has 13 residues. Germline V CDR1 and CDR2: SGHKS, YYEKEE (reference sequence).

The J gene is TRBJ1-5, the V gene TRBV19, with D perhaps matching TRBD1 (6 bases). Trimming cost V 7 bases and J 6 bases, with 16 bases left between them. Germline CDR1 LNHDA, CDR2 SQIVND (reference sequence). The CDR3 is 14 residues long. Here the CDR3 DNA reads TGTGCCAGTAACATAGGATTAGGGGGTCAGCCCCAGCATTTT. Encoded protein: CASNIGLGGQPQHF.

The chain is built from TRBV27 and TRBJ2-7, with TRBD2 matching 11 bases. Germline assignment: CDR1 MNHEY and CDR2 SMNVEV (reference sequence). V was clipped by 1 base and J by 6 bases; unmatched bases: 14. The length of the CDR3 is 18 residues. DNA of the CDR3: TGTGCCAGCAGTTTATATAATCTCCTAGCGGGAGGATTCGGCGAGCAGTACTTC. It is translated as CASSLYNLLAGGFGEQYF.

The chain recombines TRBV7-7 with TRBJ2-5; D is perhaps TRBD2 (6 bases). The V gene lost 2 bases and the J gene lost 1 base, with 14 bases spanning the gap. Per germline, CDR1 SSHAT and CDR2 FNYEAQ (reference sequence). This CDR3 has 16 residues. CDR3 region: CASSLMAGGSQETQYF. For the CDR3, the DNA is TGTGCCAGCAGCTTAATGGCAGGAGGGAGCCAAGAGACCCAGTACTTC.

The chain employs TRBV27 and TRBJ1-2; tentatively, D is TRBD1 (6 bases). V lost 5 bases and J lost 8, with 21 bases in between. The CDR3 runs to 15 residues. Per germline, CDR1 MNHEY and CDR2 SMNVEV (reference sequence). The CDR3 DNA reads as TGTGCCAGCAGTACCTGGACAGAGGGAACCGGAGGCTACACCTTC. It translates to CASSTWTEGTGGYTF.

The V call is TRBV11-3, the J call TRBJ2-1, with a weak D call TRBD2 (5 bases). Trimming pared 7 bases from V and 8 bases from J, leaving 21 bases between. This CDR3 comprises 15 residues. CDR1 is SGHNT and CDR2 is YENEEA in the germline V gene. The CDR3 region is CASTFRGLLFDEQFF. CDR3 sequence (DNA): TGTGCCAGCACCTTTCGGGGTCTTTTATTCGATGAGCAGTTCTTC.

V and J are TRBV30 and TRBJ1-3; D is unclear. Trimming took 4 bases from V and 2 from J, leaving 15 bases between them. CDR3 length equals 15 residues. CDR1 is GTSNPN, CDR2 SVGIG, per germline (reference sequence). CDR3 in amino acids: CAWTPGPRPGNTIYF. As DNA, the CDR3 is TGTGCCTGGACTCCTGGGCCAAGGCCTGGAAACACCATATATTTT.

V usage is TRBV27 and J usage is TRBJ2-2; the match to TRBD1 covers 7 bases. This CDR3 region has 15 residues. The J segment lost 0 bases and the V segment lost 4 bases, leaving 2 bases of the junction unmatched. Germline loops: CDR1 MNHEY, CDR2 SMNVEV (reference sequence). For the CDR3, the DNA is TGTGCCAGCAGTTGGGACAGACCGAACACCGGGGAGCTGTTTTTT. Translated: CASSWDRPNTGELFF.

The gene calls are TRBV11-3 and TRBJ2-6; the match to TRBD1 covers 7 bases. CDR3 length: 20 amino acids. Germline CDR1 and CDR2: SGHNT and YENEEA. V shed 1 base and J 2 bases; nucleotides not matched to a gene: 14. CDR3 protein: CASSLVELWQGVAGANVLTF. In DNA, the CDR3 is TGTGCCAGCAGCTTAGTAGAATTGTGGCAGGGGGTTGCTGGGGCCAACGTCCTGACTTTC.

The chain links TRBV7-9 to TRBJ2-3; D is perhaps TRBD2 (6 bases). There are 15 residues in the CDR3. V lost 6 bases, J lost 5 bases, and 18 bases lay in between. Germline assignment: CDR1 SEHNR and CDR2 FQNEAQ (reference sequence). CDR3 DNA: TGTGCCAGCAGTTCCGGGACGGGGCGGGGAGATACGCAGTATTTT. This sequence encodes CASSSGTGRGDTQYF.

The V call is TRBV2, the J call TRBJ2-7, with TRBD1 matching 8 bases. The ends lost 5 bases at V and 2 bases at J; junction bases unmatched: 14. This CDR3 region has 17 residues. Germline lookup yields CDR1 SNHLY and CDR2 FYNNEI. The chain's CDR3 is CASSLGQGADLAYEQYF. CDR3 in DNA: TGTGCCAGCAGTCTCGGCCAGGGGGCGGATCTGGCCTACGAGCAGTACTTC.

The chain employs TRBV2 and TRBJ2-5, with 12 bases aligning to TRBD2. The CDR3 spans 12 residues. Trimming removed 10 bases from V and 5 bases from J; junction bases left unmatched: 2. The germline gives CDR1 SNHLY, CDR2 FYNNEI. CDR3 sequence reads: CATGTSGETQYF. The CDR3 nucleotides read TGTGCCACAGGGACTAGCGGGGAGACCCAGTACTTC.

The J gene is TRBJ2-7, the V gene TRBV6-1; 7 nucleotides align to TRBD1. The CDR3 spans 13 residues. V shed 5 bases and J 2 bases; nucleotides not matched to a gene: 3. Germline CDR1 reads MNHNS; CDR2 reads SASEGT. CDR3 DNA sequence: TGTGCCAGCAGTCAAGGACAGGCCTACGAGCAGTACTTC. Its protein product is CASSQGQAYEQYF.

The DNA for the CDR3 is TGTGCCAGCAGCTTAACGGGCAGGGACTACGAGCAGTACTTC. Translating gives CASSLTGRDYEQYF. V is TRBV11-2 and J is TRBJ2-7, with D perhaps matching TRBD1 (5 bases). The V and J ends lost 2 bases and 3 bases respectively, with 11 bases between them. The CDR3 extends over 14 amino acids. The V gene's germline CDR1 is SGHAT and CDR2 FQNNGV.

The chain employs TRBV28 and TRBJ1-2, with 7 bases aligning to TRBD1. Per germline, CDR1 MDHEN and CDR2 SYDVKM. The CDR3 is 14 amino acids. Losses at the gene ends were 6 bases for V and 4 bases for J; bases not matched to a gene: 8. The CDR3 is CASSPDRVTYGYTF. DNA for the CDR3: TGTGCCAGCAGCCCCGACAGGGTCACCTATGGCTACACCTTC.